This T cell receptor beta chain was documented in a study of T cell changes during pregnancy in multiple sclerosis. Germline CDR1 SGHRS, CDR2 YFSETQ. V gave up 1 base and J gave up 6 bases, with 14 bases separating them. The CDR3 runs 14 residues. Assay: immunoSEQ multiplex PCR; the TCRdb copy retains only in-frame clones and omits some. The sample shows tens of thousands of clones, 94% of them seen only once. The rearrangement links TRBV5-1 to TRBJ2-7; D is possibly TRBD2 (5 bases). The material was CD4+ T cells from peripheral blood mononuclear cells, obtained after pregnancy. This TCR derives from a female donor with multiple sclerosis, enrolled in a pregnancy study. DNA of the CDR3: TGCGCCAGCAGCTTGAGCGGCAGGCCGGGCGAGCAGTACTTC. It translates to CASSLSGRPGEQYF.